One sample yielded the 8 T cell receptor beta chains listed below, sequenced in a study of shared clonotypes between healthy human individuals. Some clones are missing from TCRdb's copy, which holds only in-frame ones; the method was immunoSEQ multiplex PCR. The sample records around 550,000 clones, around 96% being singletons. Specimen: naive CD4+ T cells sorted from blood. The subset is: CD45RA+ positively selected. These receptors all stem from a woman aged 25 to 39 in good health.

This clone has a single count. The same CDR3 can be traced to other DNA sequences in this sample. The chain recombines TRBV28 with TRBJ1-5; a possible D gene is TRBD1 (6 bases). Germline-derived CDR1 and CDR2 are MDHEN and SYDVKM. The V gene lost 4 bases and the J gene lost 0 bases, with 10 bases spanning the gap. The CDR3 has 15 amino acids. Here the CDR3 reads CASSSGQYSNQPQHF. As DNA, the CDR3 is TGTGCCAGCAGTTCTGGACAGTATAGCAATCAGCCCCAGCATTTT.

J is TRBJ2-7 and V is TRBV28; 7 nucleotides align to TRBD2. Germline V lookup: CDR1 MDHEN, CDR2 SYDVKM. CDR3 length: 15 amino acids. Trimming at V came to 3 bases and at J to 6 bases, leaving 11 bases not matched to a gene. The CDR3 loop is CASSFGLADYGEQYF. As DNA, the CDR3 is TGTGCCAGCAGTTTCGGTCTAGCGGATTATGGCGAGCAGTACTTC.

This chain links TRBV6-1 with TRBJ1-5; weak D call: TRBD1 (6 bases). Germline values: CDR1 MNHNS, CDR2 SASEGT. Trimming left V 1 base short and J 4 bases short, with 11 bases between. This CDR3 spans 15 amino acids. This CDR3 reads CASSEGTAKNQPQHF. CDR3 coding DNA: TGTGCCAGCAGTGAAGGGACAGCGAAGAATCAGCCCCAGCATTTT.

The chain employs TRBV15 and TRBJ2-1, with TRBD2 as a possible D gene (6 bases). CDR3 length equals 18 residues. V was cut by 1 base and J by 5 bases, with 21 bases left in between. Germline CDR1 is LNHNV and CDR2 is YYDKDF (reference sequence). DNA of the CDR3: TGTGCCACCAGCAGAGCTTTAAGGTTCGGGAGAGAACACAATGAGCAGTTCTTC. Its translation is CATSRALRFGREHNEQFF. Based on the CDR3 plus reference TRBV15 and TRBJ2-1, the full variable domain is DAMVIQNPRYQVTQFGKPVTLSCSQTLNHNVMYWYQQKSSQAPKLLFHYYDKDFNNEADTPDNFQSRRPNTSFCFLDIRSPGLGDTAMYLCATSRALRFGREHNEQFFGPGTRLTVL.

This clone occurred once. The DNA of the CDR3 is TGTGCCAGCGGGCCGGTGGCGGGGCGCAGGGGGAACACTGAAGCTTTCTTT. This gives the protein CASGPVAGRRGNTEAFF. The V and J genes are TRBV27 and TRBJ1-1; tentative D call: TRBD1 (6 bases). CDR1 and CDR2 from the germline V gene are MNHEY and SMNVEV (reference sequence). This CDR3 region has 17 residues. V lost 8 bases and J 1 base, leaving 23 bases between the germline ends.

This chain uses TRBV18 with TRBJ2-7; D possibly matches TRBD1 or TRBD2 (5 bases each). Per the germline V gene, CDR1 is KGHSH and CDR2 is LQKENI. The ends were cut back, 2 bases at V and 5 bases at J, with 22 bases in the middle. The CDR3 runs to 17 residues. The CDR3 bases are TGTGCCAGCTCACCATCTACCCCGCCGTCGAGGGGCCACGAGCAGTACTTC. Residues: CASSPSTPPSRGHEQYF. Variable domain in full (rest from reference TRBV18 and TRBJ2-7): NAGVMQNPRHLVRRRGQEARLRCSPMKGHSHVYWYRQLPEEGLKFMVYLQKENIIDESGMPKERFSAEFPKEGPSILRIQQVVRGDSAAYFCASSPSTPPSRGHEQYFGPGTRLTVT.

The chain joins TRBV5-4 to TRBJ2-5, with unresolved D. Trimming left V 4 bases short and J 2 bases short, with 12 bases between. The CDR3 has 14 residues. Germline loops: CDR1 SGHNT, CDR2 YYREEE (reference sequence). This CDR3 reads CASSARAGQETQYF. Here the CDR3 DNA reads TGTGCCAGCAGCGCCCGGGCAGGTCAAGAGACCCAGTACTTC.

This clone was recorded once. The chain has TRBV21-1 and TRBJ2-7; TRBD2 is the table's D call and was not checked against the DNA. TRBV21-1 is designated a pseudogene. The CDR3 length is 15 residues. As DNA, the CDR3 is TGTGCCAGCAGTCCCGGGACTCCTAGCTCCTACGAGCAGTACTTC. The encoded protein is CASSPGTPSSYEQYF.